This T cell receptor beta chain originates from a study of blood T cell repertoires in COVID-19. Study-level information: T cells, B-cell-depleted T cells, or PBMCs supplied cDNA or gDNA.

Trimming took off 1 base at V and 4 bases at J, with 7 bases between the two ends. The CDR3 sequence is 13 residues long. Germline V gives CDR1 LNHDA, CDR2 SQIVND (reference sequence). Followed over time, Seattle patients had been enrolled while infection was active. Authors' data handling: It was from reference gene primer amplification that nucleated cell counts were estimated. Sequencing was performed with immunoSEQ multiplex PCR; in TCRdb, only in-frame clones are kept and a portion is missing. V and J calls and clone size follow that table, whereas D and trimming were derived from the DNA. This table holds hundreds of thousands of clones, roughly 89% found once.

The TCR was taken from a woman aged 45-59 years with COVID-19, enrolled during active disease. The rearrangement links TRBV19 to TRBJ2-5, with D perhaps TRBD1 (5 bases). Material for sequencing was peripheral blood. Here the CDR3 reads CASSIGGGETQYF. In nucleotides, the CDR3 is TGTGCCAGTAGTATAGGGGGCGGAGAGACCCAGTACTTC. Drawing the rest from reference TRBV19 and TRBJ2-5, the complete variable domain is DGGITQSPKYLFRKEGQNVTLSCEQNLNHDAMYWYRQDPGQGLRLIYYSQIVNDFQKGDIAEGYSVSREKKESFPLTVTSAQKNPTAFYLCASSIGGGETQYFGPGTRLLVL.